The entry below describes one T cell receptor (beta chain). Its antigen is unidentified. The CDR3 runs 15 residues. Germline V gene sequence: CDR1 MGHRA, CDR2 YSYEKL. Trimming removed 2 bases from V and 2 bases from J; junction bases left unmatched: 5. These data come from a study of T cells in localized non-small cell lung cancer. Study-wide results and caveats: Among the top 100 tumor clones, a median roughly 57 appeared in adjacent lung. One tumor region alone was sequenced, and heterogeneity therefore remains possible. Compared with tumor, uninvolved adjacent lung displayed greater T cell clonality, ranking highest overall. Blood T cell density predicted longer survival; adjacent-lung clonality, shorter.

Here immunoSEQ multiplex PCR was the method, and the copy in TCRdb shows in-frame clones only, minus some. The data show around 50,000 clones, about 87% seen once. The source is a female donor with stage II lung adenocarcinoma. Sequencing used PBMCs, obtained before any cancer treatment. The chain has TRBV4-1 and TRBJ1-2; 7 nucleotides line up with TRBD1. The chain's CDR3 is CASSQRTGGNYGYTF. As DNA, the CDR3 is TGCGCCAGCAGCCAAAGGACAGGTGGAAACTATGGCTACACCTTC.